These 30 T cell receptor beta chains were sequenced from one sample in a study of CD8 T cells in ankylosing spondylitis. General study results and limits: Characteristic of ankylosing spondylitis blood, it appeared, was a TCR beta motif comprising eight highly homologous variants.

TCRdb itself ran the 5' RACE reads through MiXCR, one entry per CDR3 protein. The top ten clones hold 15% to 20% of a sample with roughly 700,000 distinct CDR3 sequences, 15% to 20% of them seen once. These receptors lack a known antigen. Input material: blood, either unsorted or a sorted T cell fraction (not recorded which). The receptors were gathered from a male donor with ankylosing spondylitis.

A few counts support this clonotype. CDR3 sequence: CAISDSFTHNSPLHF. The CDR3 DNA sequence: TGTGCCATCAGTGACTCCTTTACCCATAATTCACCCCTCCACTTT. The V gene is TRBV10-3, the J gene TRBJ1-6; the D is unclear. The CDR3 contains 15 residues. CDR1 is ENHRY, CDR2 SYGVKD, per germline. Trimming stripped 3 bases from V and 5 bases from J, with 11 bases between.

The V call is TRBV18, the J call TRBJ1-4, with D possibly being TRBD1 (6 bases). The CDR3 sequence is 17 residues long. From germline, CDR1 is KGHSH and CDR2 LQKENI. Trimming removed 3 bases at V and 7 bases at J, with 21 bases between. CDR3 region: CASSPIHSRRGGEKLFF. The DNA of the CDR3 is TGTGCCAGCTCACCCATTCATTCACGCAGGGGCGGTGAAAAACTGTTTTTT.

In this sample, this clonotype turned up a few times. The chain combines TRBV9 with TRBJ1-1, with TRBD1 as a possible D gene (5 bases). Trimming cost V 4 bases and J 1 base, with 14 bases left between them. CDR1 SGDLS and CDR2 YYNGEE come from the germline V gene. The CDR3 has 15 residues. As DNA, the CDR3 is TGTGCCAGCAGCAACTCCAGGGTGGCGAACACTGAAGCTTTCTTT. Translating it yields CASSNSRVANTEAFF.

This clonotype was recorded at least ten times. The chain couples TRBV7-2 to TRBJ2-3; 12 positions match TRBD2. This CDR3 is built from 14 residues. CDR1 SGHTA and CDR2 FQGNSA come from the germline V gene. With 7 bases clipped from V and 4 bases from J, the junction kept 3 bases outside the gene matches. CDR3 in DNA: TGTGCCAGCAACCTAGCGGGAGGGCCAGATACGCAGTATTTT. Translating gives CASNLAGGPDTQYF.

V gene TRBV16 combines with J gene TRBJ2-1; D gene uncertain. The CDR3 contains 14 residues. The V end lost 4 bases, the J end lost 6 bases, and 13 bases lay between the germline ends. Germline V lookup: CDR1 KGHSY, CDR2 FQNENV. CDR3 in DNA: TGTGCCAGCAGCCTCCAGCAAGGCCCCAATGAGCAGTTCTTC. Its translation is CASSLQQGPNEQFF.

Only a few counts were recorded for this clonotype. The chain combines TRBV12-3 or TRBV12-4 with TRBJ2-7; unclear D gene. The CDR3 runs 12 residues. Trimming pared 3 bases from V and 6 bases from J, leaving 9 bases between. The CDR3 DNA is TGTGCCAGCAGTTTTATTGTCGGCGAGCAGTACTTC. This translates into CASSFIVGEQYF.

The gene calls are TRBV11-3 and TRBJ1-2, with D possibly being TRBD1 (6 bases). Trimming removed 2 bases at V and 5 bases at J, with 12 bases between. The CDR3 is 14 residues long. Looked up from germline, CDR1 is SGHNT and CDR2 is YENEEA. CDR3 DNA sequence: TGTGCCAGCAGCTTACTGCAGGGGTCGTATGGCTACACCTTC. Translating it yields CASSLLQGSYGYTF.

CDR3 sequence: CSALGLADSSYNEQFF. The CDR3 coding sequence is TGCAGTGCTCTGGGACTAGCGGACAGCTCCTACAATGAGCAGTTCTTC. This chain connects TRBV20-1 to TRBJ2-1; 11 bases align to TRBD2. In germline, CDR1 is DFQATT, CDR2 SNEGSKA (reference sequence). Losses at the gene ends were 5 bases for V and 0 bases for J; bases not matched to a gene: 6. CDR3 length: 16 residues.

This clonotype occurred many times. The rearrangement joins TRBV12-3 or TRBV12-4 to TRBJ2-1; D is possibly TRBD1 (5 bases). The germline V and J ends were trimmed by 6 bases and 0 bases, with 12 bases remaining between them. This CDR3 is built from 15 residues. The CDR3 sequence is CASSSQVSSYNEQFF. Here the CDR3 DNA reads TGTGCCAGCAGCTCACAGGTGAGCTCCTACAATGAGCAGTTCTTC.

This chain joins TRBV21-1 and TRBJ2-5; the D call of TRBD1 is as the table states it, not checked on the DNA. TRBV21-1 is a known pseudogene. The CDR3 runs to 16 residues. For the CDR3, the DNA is TGTGCCAGCAGCAAAGATTGGTCAGGGGGCGGAGAGACCCAGTACTTC. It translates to CASSKDWSGGGETQYF.

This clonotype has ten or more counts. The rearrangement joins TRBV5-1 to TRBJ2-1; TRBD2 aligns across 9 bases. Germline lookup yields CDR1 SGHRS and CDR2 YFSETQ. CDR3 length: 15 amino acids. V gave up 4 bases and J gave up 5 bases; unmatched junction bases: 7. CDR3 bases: TGCGCCAGCAGCATAGCGGGAGAACCTGACAATGAGCAGTTCTTC. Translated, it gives CASSIAGEPDNEQFF.

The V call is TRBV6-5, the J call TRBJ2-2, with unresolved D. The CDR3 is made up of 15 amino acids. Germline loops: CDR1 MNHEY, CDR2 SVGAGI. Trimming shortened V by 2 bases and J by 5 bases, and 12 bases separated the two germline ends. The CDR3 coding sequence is TGTGCCAGCAGTTACGAGACTTACTCTACCGGGGAGCTGTTTTTT. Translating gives CASSYETYSTGELFF.

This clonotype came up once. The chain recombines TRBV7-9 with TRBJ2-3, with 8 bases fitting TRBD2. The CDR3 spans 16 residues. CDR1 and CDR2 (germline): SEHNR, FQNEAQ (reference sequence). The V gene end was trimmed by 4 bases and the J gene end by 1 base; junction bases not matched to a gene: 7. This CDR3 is CASSSSELAGTDTQYF. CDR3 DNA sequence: TGTGCCAGCAGCTCATCTGAACTAGCGGGCACAGATACGCAGTATTTT.

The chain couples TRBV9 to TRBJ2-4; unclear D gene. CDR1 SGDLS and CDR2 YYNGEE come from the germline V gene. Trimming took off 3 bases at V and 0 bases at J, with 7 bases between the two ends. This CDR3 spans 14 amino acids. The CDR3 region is CASSANVAKNIQYF. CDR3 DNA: TGTGCCAGCAGCGCCAATGTAGCCAAAAACATTCAGTACTTC.

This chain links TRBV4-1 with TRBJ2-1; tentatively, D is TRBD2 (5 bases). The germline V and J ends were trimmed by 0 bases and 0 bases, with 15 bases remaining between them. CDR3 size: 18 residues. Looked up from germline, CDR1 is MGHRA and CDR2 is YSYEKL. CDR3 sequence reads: CASSQDLVSESSYNEQFF. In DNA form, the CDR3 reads TGCGCCAGCAGCCAAGATCTGGTTAGCGAGAGCTCCTACAATGAGCAGTTCTTC.

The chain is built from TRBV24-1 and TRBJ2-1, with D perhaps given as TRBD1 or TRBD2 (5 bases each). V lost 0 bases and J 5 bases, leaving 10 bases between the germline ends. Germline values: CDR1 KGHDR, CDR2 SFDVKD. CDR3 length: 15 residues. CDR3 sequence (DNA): TGTGCCACCAGTGATTTGCTGGGGACCGACAATGAGCAGTTCTTC. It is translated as CATSDLLGTDNEQFF.

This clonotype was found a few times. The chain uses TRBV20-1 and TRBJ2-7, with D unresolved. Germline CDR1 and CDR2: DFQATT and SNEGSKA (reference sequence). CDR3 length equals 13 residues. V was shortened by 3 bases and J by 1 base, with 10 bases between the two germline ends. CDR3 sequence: CSASLANSYEQYF. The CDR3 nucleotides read TGCAGTGCTAGCTTGGCAAATTCCTACGAGCAGTACTTC.

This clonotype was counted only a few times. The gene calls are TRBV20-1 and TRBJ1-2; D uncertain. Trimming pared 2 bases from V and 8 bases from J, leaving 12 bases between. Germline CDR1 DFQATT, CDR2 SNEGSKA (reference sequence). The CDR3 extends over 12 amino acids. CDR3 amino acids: CSARRNSEGYTF. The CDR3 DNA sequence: TGCAGTGCTAGACGGAACTCAGAAGGCTACACCTTC.

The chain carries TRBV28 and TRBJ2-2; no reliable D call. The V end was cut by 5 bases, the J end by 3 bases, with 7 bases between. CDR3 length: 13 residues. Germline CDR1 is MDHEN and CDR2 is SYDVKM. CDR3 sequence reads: CASSRAHTGELFF. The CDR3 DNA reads TGTGCCAGCAGTCGTGCACACACCGGGGAGCTGTTTTTT.

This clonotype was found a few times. The CDR3 DNA follows: TGCGCCAGCAGCCGGAGGAGCGGGAACACTGAAGCTTTCTTT. Translating gives CASSRRSGNTEAFF. V is TRBV5-1 and J is TRBJ1-1; no definite D call. V gave up 4 bases and J gave up 1 base, with 11 bases separating them. Germline V gene data show CDR1 as SGHRS and CDR2 as YFSETQ. This CDR3 comprises 14 residues.

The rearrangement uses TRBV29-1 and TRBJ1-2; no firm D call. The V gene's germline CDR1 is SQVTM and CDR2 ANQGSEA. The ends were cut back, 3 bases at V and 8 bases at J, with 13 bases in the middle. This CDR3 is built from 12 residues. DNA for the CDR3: TGCAGCGTTGACCTTGGACGGACGGGCTACACCTTC. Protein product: CSVDLGRTGYTF.

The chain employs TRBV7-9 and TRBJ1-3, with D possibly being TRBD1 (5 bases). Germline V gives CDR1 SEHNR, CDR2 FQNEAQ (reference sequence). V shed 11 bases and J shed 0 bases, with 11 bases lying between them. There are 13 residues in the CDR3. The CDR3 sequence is CAGAPASGNTIYF. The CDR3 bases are TGTGCCGGGGCTCCCGCCTCTGGAAACACCATATATTTT.

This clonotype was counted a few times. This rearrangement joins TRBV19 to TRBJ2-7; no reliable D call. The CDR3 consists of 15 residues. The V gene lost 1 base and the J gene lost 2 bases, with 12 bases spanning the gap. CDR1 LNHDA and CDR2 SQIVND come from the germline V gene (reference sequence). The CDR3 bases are TGTGCCAGTAGTATAGGGGCAGGCGATCCCTACGAGCAGTACTTC. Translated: CASSIGAGDPYEQYF.

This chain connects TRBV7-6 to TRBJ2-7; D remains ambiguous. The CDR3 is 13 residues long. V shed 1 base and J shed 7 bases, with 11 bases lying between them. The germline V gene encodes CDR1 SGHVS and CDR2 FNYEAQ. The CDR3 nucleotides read TGTGCCAGCAGCTTAGAGTGGGGATTGGAGCAGTACTTC. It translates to CASSLEWGLEQYF.

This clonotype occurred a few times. The DNA of the CDR3 is TGTGCCGTGGGGAGGGGGGGGGAAGAGACCCAGTACTTC. Protein sequence: CAVGRGGEETQYF. V is TRBV15 and J is TRBJ2-5; D is perhaps TRBD2 (7 bases). Deletions cut 11 bases from V and 3 bases from J, with 16 bases between. Per germline, CDR1 LNHNV and CDR2 YYDKDF (reference sequence). The CDR3 length is 13 residues.

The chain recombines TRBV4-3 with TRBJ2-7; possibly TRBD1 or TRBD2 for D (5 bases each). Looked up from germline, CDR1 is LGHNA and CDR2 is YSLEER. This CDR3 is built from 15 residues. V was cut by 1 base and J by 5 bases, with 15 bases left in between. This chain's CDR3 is CASSQGRAPGNEQYF. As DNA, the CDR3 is TGCGCCAGCAGCCAAGGCAGGGCCCCCGGGAACGAGCAGTACTTC.

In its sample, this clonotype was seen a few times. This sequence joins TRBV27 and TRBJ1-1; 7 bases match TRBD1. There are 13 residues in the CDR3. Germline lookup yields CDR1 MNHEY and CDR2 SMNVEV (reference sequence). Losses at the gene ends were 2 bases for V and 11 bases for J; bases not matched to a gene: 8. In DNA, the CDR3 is TGTGCCAGCAGTTTAGCAGGGGGTAATAGCGCTTTCTTT. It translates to CASSLAGGNSAFF.

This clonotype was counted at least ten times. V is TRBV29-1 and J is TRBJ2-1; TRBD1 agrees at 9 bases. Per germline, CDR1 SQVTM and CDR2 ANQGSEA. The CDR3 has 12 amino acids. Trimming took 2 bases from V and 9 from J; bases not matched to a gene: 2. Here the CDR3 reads CSVETGQGEQFF. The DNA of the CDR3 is TGCAGCGTTGAAACGGGACAGGGTGAGCAGTTCTTC.

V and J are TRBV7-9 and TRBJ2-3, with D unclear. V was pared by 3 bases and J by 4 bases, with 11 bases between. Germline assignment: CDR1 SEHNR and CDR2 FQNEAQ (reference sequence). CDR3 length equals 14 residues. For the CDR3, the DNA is TGTGCCAGCAGCTTGAGTATGGGGTCAGATACGCAGTATTTT. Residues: CASSLSMGSDTQYF.

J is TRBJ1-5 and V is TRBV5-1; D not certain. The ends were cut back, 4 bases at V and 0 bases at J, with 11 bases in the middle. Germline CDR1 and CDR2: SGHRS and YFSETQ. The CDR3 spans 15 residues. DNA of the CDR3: TGCGCCAGCAGCCCCGATCTGAATAGCAATCAGCCCCAGCATTTT. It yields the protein CASSPDLNSNQPQHF.